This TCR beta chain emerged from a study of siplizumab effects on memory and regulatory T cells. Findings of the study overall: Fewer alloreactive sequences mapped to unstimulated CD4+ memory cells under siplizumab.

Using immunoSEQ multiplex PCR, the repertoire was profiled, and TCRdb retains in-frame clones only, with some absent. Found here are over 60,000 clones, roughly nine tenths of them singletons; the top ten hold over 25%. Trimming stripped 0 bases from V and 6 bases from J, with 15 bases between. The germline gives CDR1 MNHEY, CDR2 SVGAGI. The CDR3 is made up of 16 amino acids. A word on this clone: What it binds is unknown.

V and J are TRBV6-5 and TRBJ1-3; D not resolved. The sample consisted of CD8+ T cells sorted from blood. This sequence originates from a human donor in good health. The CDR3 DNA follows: TGTGCCAGCAGTTACTCGATCGGATCCCCCGAAAACACCATATATTTT. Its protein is CASSYSIGSPENTIYF.